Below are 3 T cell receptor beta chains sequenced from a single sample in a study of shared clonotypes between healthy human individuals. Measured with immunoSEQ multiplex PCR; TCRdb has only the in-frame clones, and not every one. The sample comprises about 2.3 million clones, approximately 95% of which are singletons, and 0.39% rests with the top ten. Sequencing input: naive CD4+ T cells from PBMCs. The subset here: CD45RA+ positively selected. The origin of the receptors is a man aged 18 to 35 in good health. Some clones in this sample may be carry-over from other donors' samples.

CDR3 in amino acids: CASSPLSGRSSYEQYF. The CDR3 coding sequence is TGTGCCAGCAGTCCTCTTAGCGGGAGGTCGTCCTACGAGCAGTACTTC. The rearrangement links TRBV27 to TRBJ2-7; 10 positions agree with TRBD2. The length of the CDR3 is 16 residues. Germline CDR1 and CDR2: MNHEY and SMNVEV (reference sequence). Trimming took 5 bases from V and 1 from J; bases not matched to a gene: 8.

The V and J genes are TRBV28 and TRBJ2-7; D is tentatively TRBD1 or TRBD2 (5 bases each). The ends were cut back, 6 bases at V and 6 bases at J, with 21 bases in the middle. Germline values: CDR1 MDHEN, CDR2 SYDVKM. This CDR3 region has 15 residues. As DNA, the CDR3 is TGTGCCAGCAGCCCCCGGGACCGTCGAAAATTCGAGCAGTACTTC. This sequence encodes CASSPRDRRKFEQYF. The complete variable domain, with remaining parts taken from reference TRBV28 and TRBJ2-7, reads DVKVTQSSRYLVKRTGEKVFLECVQDMDHENMFWYRQDPGLGLRLIYFSYDVKMKEKGDIPEGYSVSREKKERFSLILESASTNQTSMYLCASSPRDRRKFEQYFGPGTRLTVT.

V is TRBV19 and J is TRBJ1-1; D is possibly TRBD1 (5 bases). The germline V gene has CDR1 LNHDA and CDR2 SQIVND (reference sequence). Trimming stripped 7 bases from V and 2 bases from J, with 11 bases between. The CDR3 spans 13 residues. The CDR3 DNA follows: TGTGCCAGTAAGGTAGACAGTAACACTGAAGCTTTCTTT. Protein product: CASKVDSNTEAFF.